These T cell receptor beta chains were read from a single sample in a study of cytomegalovirus exposure and HLA in healthy donors. Generated by immunoSEQ multiplex PCR, the TCRdb table keeps only in-frame clones and is missing some. Its table lists around 100,000 clones. The sample consisted of PBMCs. The receptors were sampled from a man aged 35-49 years in good health and CMV-seropositive. The CDR3 runs from the conserved cysteine through the conserved F or W. A D gene is named only where the DNA matches it firmly.

J gene,V gene,D gene,CDR3 protein,CDR3 DNA
TRBJ2-5,TRBV5-6,TRBD1,CASSYRRQGLTQYF,TGTGCCAGCAGCTACCGTCGACAGGGCTTGACCCAGTACTTC
TRBJ2-3,TRBV2,TRBD2,CAILLAESTDTQYF,TGTGCCATCCTTCTAGCGGAATCCACAGATACGCAGTATTTT
TRBJ1-3,TRBV9,TRBD1,CASSAHQGATGNTIYF,TGTGCCAGCAGCGCACATCAGGGGGCTACCGGAAACACCATATATTTT
TRBJ2-7,TRBV7-3,NA,CASSRTDNFYEQYF,TGTGCCAGCAGCAGGACAGATAACTTCTACGAGCAGTACTTC
TRBJ1-5,TRBV6-5,NA,CASSYGRGQPQHF,TGTGCCAGCAGTTACGGGCGGGGTCAGCCCCAGCATTTT
TRBJ1-1,TRBV20-1,NA,CSARYLREAFF,TGCAGTGCTAGATACCTGAGGGAAGCTTTCTTT
TRBJ2-4,TRBV28,TRBD1,CASILTGKAENIQYF,TGTGCCAGCATTCTGACAGGGAAGGCCGAAAACATTCAGTACTTC
TRBJ2-2,TRBV9,NA,CASSVGSLPSAGELFF,TGTGCCAGCAGCGTAGGTAGTCTACCGAGTGCCGGGGAGCTGTTTTTT
TRBJ1-2,TRBV7-8,NA,CASSPTGNYGYTF,TGTGCCAGCAGCCCAACGGGGAACTATGGCTACACCTTC
TRBJ2-1,TRBV18,NA,CASSPRDFSGNEQFF,TGTGCCAGCTCACCTCGGGACTTCTCCGGTAATGAGCAGTTCTTC
TRBJ2-7,TRBV5-6,NA,CASSLERGIIYEQYF,TGTGCCAGCAGCTTGGAGAGAGGGATCATTTACGAGCAGTACTTC
TRBJ2-6,TRBV27,NA,CASSLDRSSGANVLTF,TGTGCCAGCAGTCTCGACAGGAGCTCTGGGGCCAACGTCCTGACTTTC